What follows describes a single T cell receptor beta chain. The data derive from a study of CD8 T cells in Susac syndrome. It was with random hexamers that roughly 0.5 to 1 ug RNA was reverse transcribed. TCRdb fed the immunoSEQ multiplex PCR reads into MiXCR, producing one record per CDR3 protein. This table holds nearly 200,000 distinct CDR3 sequences, roughly 95% found once. V was shortened by 4 bases and J by 4 bases, with 11 bases between the two germline ends. This CDR3 is built from 12 residues. The germline CDR1 and CDR2 sequences are SQVTM and ANQGSEA. J is TRBJ2-7 and V is TRBV29-1, with no clear D. Input material: CD4+ T cells from PBMCs. This TCR was sampled from a human donor with multiple sclerosis. CDR3 sequence reads: CSVGSSGYEQYF. The DNA of the CDR3 is TGCAGCGTTGGATCCTCGGGTTACGAGCAGTACTTC.